The table lists the clone carrying this T cell receptor (beta chain) with a few counts. V lost 4 bases and J lost 8; bases outside the gene matches: 6. The length of the CDR3 is 14 residues. The germline gives CDR1 SGDLS, CDR2 YYNGEE. The data derive from a study of blood T cell repertoires in COVID-19. Per the original data handling: Amplification from reference gene primers served as the basis for estimated nucleated cell counts. The protocol was immunoSEQ multiplex PCR, while the TCRdb copy is restricted to in-frame clones and leaves out a portion. For V, J and clone size, that table is used; D and trimming come from the DNA. The sample lists approximately 110,000 clones; more than 65% were seen once.

The TCR comes from a man aged 50 or older with acute or convalescent COVID-19. The chain joins TRBV9 to TRBJ1-2, with 12 bases aligning to TRBD1. Sample: peripheral blood. This chain's CDR3 is CASSQTGQGAGYTF. DNA for the CDR3: TGTGCCAGCAGCCAGACGGGACAGGGGGCCGGCTACACCTTC.